The 25 T cell receptor beta chains below all came from one sample that was sequenced in a study of regulatory T cells in long-lasting Graves disease. Libraries of TCR beta came from iRepertoire HTBI primers plus Arm-PCR of CDR3 regions. TCRdb called the multiplex PCR reads again in MiXCR, with one record for every CDR3 protein. The top ten hold more than 8% of the sample, which has 510,000 or so distinct CDR3 sequences, about 11% seen once. As to time point: newly diagnosed GD, antithyroid drugs for less than 3 months. Following extraction of RNA from PBMCs, that RNA was used to make the TCR library. This sample was also put to use in a study of T cells in Graves' hyperthyroidism and ophthalmopathy.

Sample: peripheral blood mononuclear cells (PBMCs), taken at new diagnosis, from a patient treated with antithyroid drugs. These receptors were taken from a woman in her thirties with Graves disease.

This clonotype was detected ten times or more. The J gene is TRBJ1-5, the V gene TRBV2; maybe TRBD1 (5 bases). The CDR3 is made up of 14 amino acids. V was trimmed by 3 bases and J by 5 bases, leaving 11 bases between them. The germline V gene encodes CDR1 SNHLY and CDR2 FYNNEI. The CDR3 protein is CASSDRVGDQPQHF. The CDR3 region has the DNA TGTGCCAGCAGTGACAGGGTTGGGGATCAGCCCCAGCATTTT.

This clonotype was seen repeatedly, ten times or more. The chain employs TRBV29-1 and TRBJ1-4; tentative D call: TRBD1 (6 bases). This CDR3 region has 18 residues. V was trimmed by 8 bases and J by 0 bases, leaving 25 bases between them. In germline, CDR1 is SQVTM, CDR2 ANQGSEA. The CDR3 reads CSSNAGHKTEATNEKLFF. The CDR3 bases are TGCAGCTCTAACGCGGGACACAAGACCGAAGCAACTAATGAAAAACTGTTTTTT.

This clonotype was recorded many times. This rearrangement joins TRBV18 to TRBJ1-4; TRBD1 is a possible D gene (5 bases). The CDR3 consists of 16 residues. V was clipped by 1 base and J by 0 bases, with 9 bases between them. Germline V gene sequence: CDR1 KGHSH, CDR2 LQKENI. The CDR3 spells CASSPLSGATNEKLFF. CDR3 bases: TGTGCCAGCTCACCACTCTCGGGGGCAACTAATGAAAAACTGTTTTTT.

This clonotype has ten or more counts. For the CDR3, the DNA is TGTGCCAGCAGCTCCCGGACCGGAGCGGTTGGGAAACTGTTTTTT. As protein: CASSSRTGAVGKLFF. The V gene is TRBV7-9, the J gene TRBJ1-4; D gene ambiguous. Trimming took off 4 bases at V and 11 bases at J, with 20 bases between the two ends. Germline lookup yields CDR1 SEHNR and CDR2 FQNEAQ (reference sequence). The CDR3 runs 15 residues. Full variable domain (remainder filled in from reference TRBV7-9 and TRBJ1-4): DTGVSQNPRHKITKRGQNVTFRCDPISEHNRLYWYRQTLGQGPEFLTYFQNEAQLEKSRLLSDRFSAERPKGSFSTLEIQRTEQGDSAMYLCASSSRTGAVGKLFFGSGTQLSVL.

For this clonotype: A much larger clone sits a single nucleotide away, making a read error possible. Given the absence of the conserved phenylalanine or tryptophan at the CDR3 end, a read error is likely. The rearrangement uses TRBV6-9 and TRBJ1-1, with D perhaps TRBD1 (6 bases). Deletions cut 2 bases from V and 1 base from J, with 26 bases between. This CDR3 region has 20 residues. Germline V gene sequence: CDR1 MNHGY, CDR2 SVAAGI. CDR3 amino acids: CASSYVYAGQLSNKNTEAFL. CDR3 in DNA: TGTGCCAGCAGTTATGTCTATGCAGGACAGTTATCAAATAAGAACACTGAAGCTTTCTTG.

The sample holds a few counts of this clonotype. The chain is built from TRBV7-9 and TRBJ2-1; 11 nucleotides agree with TRBD1. Germline V gives CDR1 SEHNR, CDR2 FQNEAQ (reference sequence). The V segment lost 5 bases and the J segment 8 bases; nucleotides outside the gene matches: 2. The CDR3 is 13 amino acids. CDR3 nucleotides: TGTGCCAGCAGCCGGACAGGGGGCGATGAGCAGTTCTTC. It encodes CASSRTGGDEQFF.

This clonotype was seen only a few times. The chain combines TRBV4-3 with TRBJ2-7; D is unclear. CDR1 LGHNA and CDR2 YSLEER come from the germline V gene. The CDR3 consists of 14 residues. The germline V and J ends were trimmed by 0 bases and 5 bases, with 11 bases remaining between them. The CDR3 DNA reads as TGCGCCAGCAGCCAAGATGGTGCAGCGAACGAGCAGTACTTC. Protein: CASSQDGAANEQYF.

The V and J genes are TRBV10-3 and TRBJ2-7; unclear D gene. CDR3 length equals 12 residues. Trimming cost V 3 bases and J 4 bases, with 7 bases left between them. Germline V gene lookup returns CDR1 ENHRY and CDR2 SYGVKD. CDR3 sequence: CAISDIEYEQYF. Here the CDR3 DNA reads TGTGCCATCAGTGACATCGAGTACGAGCAGTACTTC.

The chain is built from TRBV5-1 and TRBJ2-7; TRBD1 matches 8 bases. CDR1 is SGHRS and CDR2 is YFSETQ in the germline V gene. This CDR3 is 15 amino acids long. Trimming cost V 5 bases and J 3 bases; bases outside gene matches: 10. CDR3 sequence: CASSPGTGYFYEQYF. In DNA, the CDR3 is TGCGCCAGCAGTCCCGGGACAGGATATTTCTACGAGCAGTACTTC.

The chain carries TRBV4-1 and TRBJ2-7; tentatively, D is TRBD1 (6 bases). V was shortened by 5 bases and J by 0 bases, with 11 bases between the two germline ends. The CDR3 length is 14 residues. The germline gives CDR1 MGHRA, CDR2 YSYEKL. CDR3 sequence (DNA): TGCGCCAGCAGCAGAGACAGGCACTCCTACGAGCAGTACTTC. Encoded protein: CASSRDRHSYEQYF.

Written as DNA, the CDR3 is TGTGCCAGCAGCCAGGACAGGGTCGCCAACGAGCAGTACTTC. Translation: CASSQDRVANEQYF. The V gene is TRBV7-9, the J gene TRBJ2-7, with 8 nucleotides matching TRBD1. Germline lookup yields CDR1 SEHNR and CDR2 FQNEAQ (reference sequence). Germline trimming cut 5 bases from V and 5 bases from J; bases unmatched to any gene: 8. The CDR3 totals 14 residues. Drawing the rest from reference TRBV7-9 and TRBJ2-7, the complete variable domain is DTGVSQNPRHKITKRGQNVTFRCDPISEHNRLYWYRQTLGQGPEFLTYFQNEAQLEKSRLLSDRFSAERPKGSFSTLEIQRTEQGDSAMYLCASSQDRVANEQYFGPGTRLTVT.

To note about this clonotype: This may be a read error, as it is one base from a much larger clone. This chain uses TRBV12-3 or TRBV12-4 with TRBJ2-7; 13 positions agree with TRBD2. V trimming: 6 bases; J trimming: 7 bases; junction bases outside the gene matches: 9. The CDR3 covers 15 residues. The CDR3 sequence: CASRLRTSGRNEQYF. CDR3 nucleotide sequence: TGTGCCAGCAGGCTGCGGACTAGCGGGAGAAATGAGCAGTACTTC.

The chain's CDR3 is CASSQVGRELFF. Here the CDR3 DNA reads TGCGCCAGCAGCCAAGTCGGGCGGGAGCTGTTTTTT. V is TRBV4-3 and J is TRBJ2-2; D gene unclear. This CDR3 has 12 residues. Between the trimmed V and J ends, which lost 1 base and 9 bases, there was a span of 6 bases. The germline gives CDR1 LGHNA, CDR2 YSLEER.

This clonotype was counted only a few times. This may come from a read error, since a much larger clone is one base off. The chain couples TRBV6-9 to TRBJ1-2, with D tentatively TRBD1 (6 bases). The germline gives CDR1 MNHGY, CDR2 SVAAGI. The CDR3 is 14 residues long. The V gene lost 3 bases and the J gene lost 3 bases, with 11 bases spanning the gap. Here the CDR3 reads CASSYSTGYYGYTF. The CDR3, as DNA: TGTGCCAGCAGTTACTCAACAGGGTACTATGGCTACACCTTC.

This clonotype came up many times. The V call is TRBV6-2 or TRBV6-3, the J call TRBJ1-1; a possible D gene is TRBD1 (5 bases). Germline V CDR1 and CDR2: MNHEY, SVGEGT. Trimming removed 1 base at V and 1 base at J, with 10 bases between. The CDR3 has 15 amino acids. The CDR3 DNA sequence: TGTGCCAGCAGTTACTGGAGGGGCCGGAACACTGAAGCTTTCTTT. Residues: CASSYWRGRNTEAFF.

The chain links TRBV5-6 to TRBJ2-1; TRBD2 aligns across 9 bases. Germline CDR1 reads SGHDT; CDR2 reads YYEEEE. The CDR3 is 18 residues long. The junction had 20 bases not matched to a gene; V was cut back by 4 bases and J by 9 bases. The CDR3 bases are TGTGCCAGCAGCCTATACTTAGCGGGAGTAAAGAATGTGGGTGAGCAGTTCTTC. It encodes CASSLYLAGVKNVGEQFF.

This clonotype was seen ten or more times. The chain combines TRBV6-1 with TRBJ2-1; 8 bases are a match to TRBD2. This CDR3 has 15 amino acids. Losses at the gene ends were 6 bases for V and 5 bases for J; bases not matched to a gene: 9. Germline V CDR1 and CDR2: MNHNS, SASEGT. For the CDR3, the DNA is TGTGCCAGCAGCGTACTAGCGGTAGCTGACAATGAGCAGTTCTTC. Translation gives CASSVLAVADNEQFF.

J is TRBJ1-5 and V is TRBV11-2; no reliable D call. CDR1 is SGHAT, CDR2 FQNNGV, per germline. V lost 0 bases and J lost 2, with 8 bases in between. This CDR3 has 15 amino acids. The CDR3 DNA reads as TGTGCCAGCAGCTTAGATCCGGACCGCAATCAGCCCCAGCATTTT. This gives the protein CASSLDPDRNQPQHF.

This clonotype has a handful of counts. The CDR3 DNA reads TGTGCCATCAGTGACTTGGGACTAGCGGGAGTGCGAGAGCAGTTCTTC. Amino acids: CAISDLGLAGVREQFF. The chain joins TRBV10-3 to TRBJ2-1; TRBD2 matches at 14 bases. Trimming cost V 3 bases and J 10 bases; bases outside gene matches: 8. Germline V gene sequence: CDR1 ENHRY, CDR2 SYGVKD. The CDR3 is made up of 16 amino acids.

About this clonotype itself: A junction end diverges from the germline sequence, so it may reflect a read error. This chain joins TRBV29-1 and TRBJ2-1; TRBD2 is a possible D gene (6 bases). This CDR3 contains 16 residues. From germline, CDR1 is SQVTM and CDR2 ANQGSEA. The CDR3 is CSVRGWEVLPYDEQFF. The CDR3 nucleotides read TGCAGCGTTCGGGGGTGGGAGGTTCTCCCCTACGATGAGCAGTTCTTC.

This clonotype was counted ten times or more. The chain links TRBV27 to TRBJ2-3, with 8 bases aligning to TRBD2. V was clipped by 5 bases and J by 2 bases; unmatched bases: 6. CDR1 and CDR2 from the germline V gene are MNHEY and SMNVEV (reference sequence). There are 15 residues in the CDR3. The DNA for the CDR3 is TGTGCCAGCAGTCCTCGCGGGGGGCTCACAGATACGCAGTATTTT. This codes for CASSPRGGLTDTQYF.

A few counts support this clonotype. The V gene is TRBV20-1, the J gene TRBJ2-7, with D unclear. Germline assignment: CDR1 DFQATT and CDR2 SNEGSKA (reference sequence). Trimming stripped 6 bases from V and 6 bases from J, with 9 bases between. The CDR3 extends over 10 amino acids. CDR3 residues: CSANTGEQYF. CDR3 DNA sequence: TGCAGTGCCAACACCGGCGAGCAGTACTTC.

The V gene is TRBV27, the J gene TRBJ2-7; a possible D gene is TRBD1 (6 bases). CDR3 length: 15 amino acids. Trimming took off 8 bases at V and 4 bases at J, with 21 bases between the two ends. Per germline, CDR1 MNHEY and CDR2 SMNVEV (reference sequence). CDR3 nucleotide sequence: TGTGCCAGCCGATCCGCGGCAGGGGAAGGGTACGAGCAGTACTTC. This sequence encodes CASRSAAGEGYEQYF.

This clonotype was seen at least ten times. The chain combines TRBV9 with TRBJ1-1; D unclear. The V and J ends lost 5 bases and 3 bases respectively, with 17 bases between them. This CDR3 is built from 15 residues. Germline CDR1 and CDR2: SGDLS and YYNGEE. The CDR3 protein is CASSSYKRGDTEAFF. The DNA of the CDR3 is TGTGCCAGCAGTAGTTACAAACGGGGTGACACTGAAGCTTTCTTT.

This clonotype was detected many times. V is TRBV28 and J is TRBJ2-7; the match to TRBD1 covers 8 bases. Looked up from germline, CDR1 is MDHEN and CDR2 is SYDVKM. The CDR3 runs 15 residues. Trimming removed 4 bases from V and 0 bases from J; junction bases left unmatched: 5. The DNA of the CDR3 is TGTGCCAGCAGTTCGGGACAGGCGTACTCCTACGAGCAGTACTTC. It translates to CASSSGQAYSYEQYF.